Shown below are 5 T cell receptor beta chains from a single sample sequenced in a study of Graves' ophthalmopathy and Graves' hyperthyroidism. CDR3 regions of TCR beta were amplified from RNA transcripts. First-round RT-PCR used HTBI primers; second-round multiplex PCR followed. One entry per CDR3 protein results from TCRdb running MiXCR on the multiplex PCR reads. The sample includes some 240,000 distinct CDR3 sequences, less than 55% of them seen just once. Sequencing used peripheral blood. These receptors were collected from an adult man with Graves' ophthalmopathy.

The CDR3 nucleotides read TGTGCCAGTAGTATCGGGGGCCACAGGGGTCCTTCGGATGGCTACACCTTC. It codes for CASSIGGHRGPSDGYTF. This chain connects TRBV19 to TRBJ1-2; 7 bases are a match to TRBD1. The CDR3 totals 17 residues. Unmatched junction bases numbered 16, after V lost 3 bases and J lost 6 bases. Germline CDR1 is LNHDA and CDR2 is SQIVND (reference sequence).

This clonotype appeared once. One end of the junction does not line up with germline, which may come from a read error. The rearrangement joins TRBV7-9 to TRBJ1-1; D is uncertain. The germline V gene has CDR1 SEHNR and CDR2 FQNEAQ (reference sequence). The CDR3 is 18 amino acids. CDR3 sequence: CASSQDLNSPIRNTEAFF. As DNA, the CDR3 is TGCGCCAGCAGCCAAGATCTTAACAGTCCCATTCGGAACACTGAAGCTTTCTTT.

V gene TRBV7-2 combines with J gene TRBJ2-5; D uncertain. V shed 0 bases and J shed 1 base, with 12 bases lying between them. From germline, CDR1 is SGHTA and CDR2 FQGNSA. This CDR3 is built from 16 residues. The CDR3 nucleotides read TGTGCCAGCAGCTTAGCGCACACCTTCAGCCAAGAGACCCAGTACTTC. Translated, it gives CASSLAHTFSQETQYF.

This clonotype appeared a few times. This sequence joins TRBV6-5 and TRBJ1-6; weak D call: TRBD1 (5 bases). Germline loops: CDR1 MNHEY, CDR2 SVGAGI. The germline V and J ends were trimmed by 0 bases and 10 bases, with 10 bases remaining between them. The CDR3 sequence is 14 residues long. CDR3 DNA: TGTGCCAGCAGTTACTCGGGGCAGTTCTCACCCCTCCACTTT. Residues: CASSYSGQFSPLHF.

This clonotype was detected only a few times. This chain joins TRBV29-1 and TRBJ1-5, with 12 bases matching TRBD1. This CDR3 has 15 amino acids. Germline CDR1 SQVTM, CDR2 ANQGSEA. J was trimmed by 4 bases and V by 6 bases; bases with no gene match: 7. The CDR3 reads CSVGQGAGGNQPQHF. CDR3 sequence (DNA): TGCAGCGTGGGACAGGGGGCAGGAGGGAATCAGCCCCAGCATTTT.